Sequencing of this T cell receptor beta chain was carried out in a study of cytomegalovirus exposure and HLA in healthy donors. The study ran its PCR with 60 Vbeta and 13 Jbeta primers. The data were produced by immunoSEQ multiplex PCR, yet TCRdb's version contains in-frame clones alone and is incomplete. The data contain around 140,000 clones, over 65% of them singletons. The table lists this clone with a few counts. Germline V lookup: CDR1 SGHNT, CDR2 YYREEE (reference sequence). The CDR3 consists of 15 residues. The V gene lost 4 bases and the J gene lost 0 bases, with 10 bases spanning the gap. The sequence was collected from a male donor in good health and CMV-seronegative. The chain has TRBV5-4 and TRBJ1-4; D may be TRBD1 (6 bases). Material: PBMCs. In nucleotides, the CDR3 is TGTGCCAGCAGCAGGGACACCGCAACTAATGAAAAACTGTTTTTT. Encoded protein: CASSRDTATNEKLFF.